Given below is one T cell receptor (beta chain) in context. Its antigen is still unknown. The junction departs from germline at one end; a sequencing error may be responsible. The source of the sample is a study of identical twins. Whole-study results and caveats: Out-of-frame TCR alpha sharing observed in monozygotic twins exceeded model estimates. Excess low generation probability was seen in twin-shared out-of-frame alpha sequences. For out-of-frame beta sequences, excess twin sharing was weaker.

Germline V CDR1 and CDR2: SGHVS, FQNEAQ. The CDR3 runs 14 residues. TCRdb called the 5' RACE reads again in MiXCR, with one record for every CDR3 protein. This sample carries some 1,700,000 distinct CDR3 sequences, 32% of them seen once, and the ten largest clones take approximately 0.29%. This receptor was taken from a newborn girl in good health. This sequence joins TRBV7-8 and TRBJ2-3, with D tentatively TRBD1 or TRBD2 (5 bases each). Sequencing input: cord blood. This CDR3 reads CASSLGEYKDTRYF. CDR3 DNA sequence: TGTGCCAGCAGCTTGGGGGAGTATAAAGATACGCGGTATTTT.